The 21 T cell receptor beta chains in this list originate from one sample, sequenced in a study of blood T cell repertoires in COVID-19 (dated by TCRdb to about 2020). To prepare the library, the immunoSEQ multiplex PCR assay was applied. Entries here come from immuneACCESS through TCRdb and include only in-frame sequences with V and J called. Some clones fail to appear in such tables; in the studies checked, an unresolved V gene covers under half of the shortfall, and the cause of the remainder is unknown. In all, the sample holds about 45,000 clones, and about four fifths of those were seen once. The ten most abundant clones make up roughly 13% of the sample. Sample: peripheral blood. The source is a human donor in a cohort sampled during active COVID-19.

V usage is TRBV6-4 and J usage is TRBJ2-5; D uncertain. CDR1 is MRHNA, CDR2 SNTAGT, per germline. This CDR3 spans 13 amino acids. Trimming took 2 bases from V and 5 from J, leaving 9 bases between them. CDR3 sequence (DNA): TGTGCCAGCAGTGACCGTCCCGGGGAGACCCAGTACTTC. It codes for CASSDRPGETQYF.

This chain connects TRBV3-1 (or the pseudogene TRBV3-2) to TRBJ2-5; 8 bases align to TRBD2. The CDR3 totals 14 residues. J lost 1 base, V lost 8 bases, and 6 bases had no gene match. CDR1 and CDR2 (germline): LGHDT, YNNKEL (reference sequence). CDR3 sequence (DNA): TGTGCCAGCTCCCTAGCGGGTTCCCAAGAGACCCAGTACTTC. Protein sequence: CASSLAGSQETQYF.

V and J are TRBV6-5 and TRBJ2-1; 7 nucleotides align to TRBD1. Unmatched junction bases numbered 5, after V lost 6 bases and J lost 0 bases. CDR1 is MNHEY and CDR2 is SVGAGI in the germline V gene. The CDR3 sequence is 15 residues long. The CDR3 region has the DNA TGTGCCAGCAGAAACCGGGACAGCTCCTACAATGAGCAGTTCTTC. The encoded protein is CASRNRDSSYNEQFF.

The rearrangement joins TRBV5-4 to TRBJ2-7; TRBD2 matches at 13 bases. Losses at the gene ends were 6 bases for V and 3 bases for J; bases not matched to a gene: 6. The CDR3 runs to 15 residues. Per the germline V gene, CDR1 is SGHNT and CDR2 is YYREEE (reference sequence). In nucleotides, the CDR3 is TGTGCCAGCACCTCCCGGACTAGCGGGAGCTACGAGCAGTACTTC. Protein: CASTSRTSGSYEQYF.

V is TRBV3-1 (or the pseudogene TRBV3-2) and J is TRBJ1-4; the D gene is possibly TRBD1 (6 bases). V gave up 3 bases and J gave up 6 bases, with 14 bases separating them. CDR3 size: 15 residues. CDR1 is LGHDT and CDR2 is YNNKEL in the germline V gene (reference sequence). CDR3 DNA sequence: TGTGCCAGCAGCCACCTACAGGGAGTTGATGAAAAACTGTTTTTT. The encoded protein is CASSHLQGVDEKLFF.

The V call is TRBV11-2, the J call TRBJ2-2; 16 positions agree with TRBD2. This CDR3 is built from 18 residues. J gave up 4 bases and V 6 bases, and 8 bases lay outside the gene matches. CDR1 and CDR2 (germline): SGHAT, FQNNGV. The CDR3 DNA sequence: TGTGCCAGCAGACGCACCGGGACTAGCGGGAGGGGCACCGGGGAGCTGTTTTTT. Amino acids: CASRRTGTSGRGTGELFF. Looking up the rest from reference TRBV11-2 and TRBJ2-2 gives the full variable domain: EAGVAQSPRYKIIEKRQSVAFWCNPISGHATLYWYQQILGQGPKLLIQFQNNGVVDDSQLPKDRFSAERLKGVDSTLKIQPAKLEDSAVYLCASRRTGTSGRGTGELFFGEGSRLTVL.

V and J are TRBV9 and TRBJ2-5, with D possibly matching TRBD1 (8 bases). With 4 bases removed from V and 2 bases from J, the gap between germline ends came to 18 bases. The CDR3 has 16 amino acids. Per the germline V gene, CDR1 is SGDLS and CDR2 is YYNGEE. CDR3 in DNA: TGTGCCAGCAGCCTACGGGGGGACAGGAATCAAGAGACCCAGTACTTC. It specifies CASSLRGDRNQETQYF.

The chain joins TRBV23-1 to TRBJ2-6; D not resolved. TRBV23-1 is marked as an open reading frame, function uncertain. The CDR3 contains 19 residues. Trimming took off 4 bases at V and 0 bases at J, with 19 bases between the two ends. CDR3: CASSPHRVLLSSGANVLTF. The CDR3 region has the DNA TGCGCCAGCAGTCCTCACCGGGTCCTCTTAAGCTCTGGGGCCAACGTCCTGACTTTC.

The V call is TRBV19, the J call TRBJ2-3, with TRBD2 identical over 10 bases. The germline CDR1 and CDR2 sequences are LNHDA and SQIVND (reference sequence). V shed 5 bases and J 0 bases; nucleotides not matched to a gene: 5. The CDR3 sequence is 16 residues long. This CDR3 is CASSLGLAVSTDTQYF. The CDR3 DNA reads as TGTGCCAGTAGTCTCGGACTAGCGGTTAGCACAGATACGCAGTATTTT.

The rearrangement links TRBV10-3 to TRBJ2-1; TRBD1 agrees at 8 bases. This CDR3 is 14 amino acids long. The trim removed 5 bases at V and 9 bases at J, leaving 9 bases unmatched. Per the germline V gene, CDR1 is ENHRY and CDR2 is SYGVKD. CDR3 loop: CAISRDRTRGEQFF. The CDR3 DNA follows: TGTGCCATCAGTAGGGACAGGACGAGGGGTGAGCAGTTCTTC.

The CDR3 loop is CASSRRGNQPQHF. The CDR3 DNA reads as TGTGCCAGCAGCCGAAGGGGGAATCAGCCCCAGCATTTT. The chain recombines TRBV5-6 with TRBJ1-5; D possibly corresponds to TRBD1 (6 bases). The ends were cut back, 4 bases at V and 4 bases at J, with 9 bases in the middle. Germline-derived CDR1 and CDR2 are SGHDT and YYEEEE. This CDR3 contains 13 residues.

The genes are TRBV27 and TRBJ2-1, with TRBD2 identical over 11 bases. The germline CDR1 and CDR2 sequences are MNHEY and SMNVEV (reference sequence). With V trimmed by 6 bases and J by 2 bases, 3 bases remained unmatched. This CDR3 has 15 residues. The CDR3 DNA is TGTGCCAGCAGGCCGACTAGCGGGGCCTACAATGAGCAGTTCTTC. Amino acid sequence: CASRPTSGAYNEQFF.

The V call is TRBV5-5, the J call TRBJ1-2; TRBD1 is a possible D gene (5 bases). V lost 2 bases to trimming and J lost 4 bases, with 9 bases between them. The germline V gene encodes CDR1 SGHKS and CDR2 YYEKEE (reference sequence). The CDR3 has 13 residues. CDR3: CASSFGQRYGYTF. The CDR3 DNA reads TGTGCCAGCAGCTTCGGACAACGCTATGGCTACACCTTC.

The chain employs TRBV10-3 and TRBJ2-1; TRBD2 aligns across 12 bases. The germline V gene has CDR1 ENHRY and CDR2 SYGVKD. V shed 7 bases, J shed 4 bases, and the junction held 8 bases outside the gene matches. CDR3 size: 16 residues. CDR3 coding DNA: TGTGCCATCACCGAACTAGCGGGAGGTTTGTACAATGAGCAGTTCTTC. This codes for CAITELAGGLYNEQFF.

The V and J genes are TRBV6-2 or TRBV6-3 and TRBJ2-7; the D gene is possibly TRBD1 (6 bases). The germline V gene has CDR1 MNHEY and CDR2 SVGEGT. V was cut by 6 bases and J by 1 base, with 13 bases left in between. The CDR3 runs to 14 residues. CDR3: CASSPLDRSYEQYF. CDR3 nucleotides: TGTGCCAGCAGCCCATTGGACAGATCCTACGAGCAGTACTTC.

This chain connects TRBV15 to TRBJ1-2; 8 bases agree with TRBD1. Trimming removed 8 bases from V and 4 bases from J; junction bases left unmatched: 15. Germline values: CDR1 LNHNV, CDR2 YYDKDF (reference sequence). The CDR3 runs to 16 residues. CDR3 DNA sequence: TGTGCCACCCATACCTCTAGGACAGGGTGGGGCTATGGCTACACCTTC. This sequence encodes CATHTSRTGWGYGYTF.

This clone showed up just a few times. The gene calls are TRBV4-2 and TRBJ2-3; D may be TRBD2 (6 bases). Germline CDR1 LGHNA, CDR2 YNFKEQ. The CDR3 is 17 amino acids. Trimming removed 3 bases at V and 2 bases at J, with 18 bases between. CDR3 sequence reads: CASSHAGWAGPTDTQYF. The CDR3, as DNA: TGTGCCAGCAGCCATGCGGGGTGGGCGGGACCCACAGATACGCAGTATTTT.

This clone was seen only once. The V gene is TRBV7-3, the J gene TRBJ2-1; 9 nucleotides agree with TRBD1. The ends lost 10 bases at V and 7 bases at J; junction bases unmatched: 5. The germline CDR1 and CDR2 sequences are SGHTA and FQGTGA. There are 12 residues in the CDR3. In DNA form, the CDR3 reads TGTGCCACCTGGACAGGGGTAAATGAGCAGTTCTTC. This codes for CATWTGVNEQFF.

CDR3 in DNA: TGTGCCAGCAGCTTATCAGGGGATGGGGTGACTGAAGCTTTCTTT. Translated, it gives CASSLSGDGVTEAFF. The chain employs TRBV11-2 and TRBJ1-1; a weak D match, TRBD1 (6 bases). Germline V lookup: CDR1 SGHAT, CDR2 FQNNGV. This CDR3 spans 15 amino acids. Deletions cut 2 bases from V and 5 bases from J, with 15 bases between.

The chain links TRBV24-1 to TRBJ2-1, with 9 bases that match TRBD1. CDR1 and CDR2 (germline): KGHDR, SFDVKD. The ends lost 6 bases at V and 4 bases at J; junction bases unmatched: 3. The CDR3 runs to 14 residues. CDR3 protein: CATSTGGLYNEQFF. In DNA, the CDR3 is TGTGCCACCAGTACAGGGGGCCTATACAATGAGCAGTTCTTC.

The chain carries TRBV6-1 and TRBJ2-2, with D possibly TRBD2 on 5 matching bases. CDR3 size: 14 residues. V lost 2 bases to trimming and J lost 7 bases, with 11 bases between them. The germline CDR1 and CDR2 sequences are MNHNS and SASEGT. CDR3 coding DNA: TGTGCCAGCAGTGAATTTAGCGCATTCGGGGAGCTGTTTTTT. Protein: CASSEFSAFGELFF.